The rows below give T cell receptor beta chains drawn from one sample of a study of shared clonotypes between healthy human individuals. The repertoire was sequenced with immunoSEQ multiplex PCR; TCRdb's copy has only in-frame clones and lacks some. Among around 990,000 clones, roughly 80% were seen once, and the ten largest hold roughly 0.83%. The sample consisted of memory CD4+ T cells from PBMCs. The source of these receptors is a man between 18 and 35 years old in good health. Some clones in this sample may be carry-over from other donors' samples. Both conserved end residues are part of each CDR3. A D gene is named only where the DNA matches it firmly. Not every row has a clone size; where given, it reads once, few, many or a size class.

V gene	D gene	J gene	clone size	CDR3 DNA	CDR3 protein
TRBV4-3	TRBD2	TRBJ2-3	.	TGCGCCAGCAGCCAATTAGCGGGAACTAGCACAGATACGCAGTATTTT	CASSQLAGTSTDTQYF
TRBV21-1	.	TRBJ2-4	.	TGTGCCAGCACCCCCAAATTCCTAGCGGGAGGGTTTCGGGCCAAAAACATTCAGTACTTC	CASTPKFLAGGFRAKNIQYF
TRBV2	.	TRBJ1-5	.	TGTGCCAGCAGTGCTTCCCCGACAGTTAGCAATCAGCCCCAGCATTTT	CASSASPTVSNQPQHF
TRBV7-9	.	TRBJ2-1	.	TGTGCCAGCACTCTTTCACCCAACAATGAGCAGTTCTTC	CASTLSPNNEQFF
TRBV2	.	TRBJ2-5	.	TGTGCCAGCAGTGGACAGGCCGCGCTGGAGACCCAGTACTTC	CASSGQAALETQYF
TRBV5-1	TRBD1	TRBJ1-5	.	TGCGCCAGCAGCTTGGAGGGGGCGGCCAATCAGCCCCAGCATTTT	CASSLEGAANQPQHF
TRBV18	TRBD2	TRBJ2-3	.	TGTGCCAGCTCACCACCCCGCGGGCGGGAGGCCCTCACAGATACGCAGTATTTT	CASSPPRGREALTDTQYF
TRBV5-1	TRBD1	TRBJ2-7	.	TGCGCCAGCAGCAGGGGACAGAACTACGAGCAGTACTTC	CASSRGQNYEQYF
TRBV11-2	.	TRBJ2-7	.	TGTGCCAGCAGCCCCGATTACGACTCTTACGAGCAGTACTTC	CASSPDYDSYEQYF
TRBV27	TRBD2	TRBJ2-5	few	TGTGCCAGCAGTTTATCGTCCGGGGCTAGCGGGGGGGACCAAGAGACCCAGTACTTC	CASSLSSGASGGDQETQYF
TRBV5-1	.	TRBJ2-3	.	TGCGCCAGCAGCTTGGCCGCAGCAGATACGCAGTATTTT	CASSLAAADTQYF
TRBV10-3	TRBD2	TRBJ2-2	.	TGTGCCATCAGTACAACGCTAAGCTCTCTAGCGGGAGTCTCCGGGGAGCTGTTTTTT	CAISTTLSSLAGVSGELFF